These 21 T cell receptor beta chains share one sample of origin, sequenced in a study of T cell responses to AZD1222 COVID-19 vaccine. Using immunoSEQ multiplex PCR, the repertoire was profiled, and TCRdb retains in-frame clones only, with some absent. This sample has about 100,000 clones, with approximately 89% found just once. Sequenced material: peripheral blood, taken on day 0 of MenACWY control vaccination. The origin of the receptors is an adult in good health.

The chain carries TRBV5-4 and TRBJ1-3; D gene unclear. The V and J ends lost 3 bases and 0 bases respectively, with 16 bases between them. CDR1 is SGHNT, CDR2 YYREEE, per germline (reference sequence). The CDR3 is made up of 17 amino acids. CDR3 DNA sequence: TGTGCCAGCAGCTCGGAAGCGACACCTAACTCTGGAAACACCATATATTTT. It encodes CASSSEATPNSGNTIYF.

The chain links TRBV5-1 to TRBJ2-7, with D perhaps matching TRBD1 (6 bases). From germline, CDR1 is SGHRS and CDR2 YFSETQ. The CDR3 loop spans 14 amino acids. V lost 0 bases, J lost 5 bases, and 12 bases lay in between. The CDR3 coding sequence is TGCGCCAGCAGCTTGGATGCAGGGGTCGACGAGCAGTACTTC. It yields the protein CASSLDAGVDEQYF.

The genes are TRBV15 and TRBJ2-1, with a possible D match to TRBD1 (5 bases). V was trimmed by 0 bases and J by 6 bases, leaving 12 bases between them. The CDR3 runs 15 residues. In germline, CDR1 is LNHNV, CDR2 YYDKDF (reference sequence). The CDR3 sequence is CATSRDSGYGNEQFF. CDR3 DNA: TGTGCCACCAGCAGAGATTCAGGGTATGGCAATGAGCAGTTCTTC. The variable domain in full, completed from reference TRBV15 and TRBJ2-1, reads DAMVIQNPRYQVTQFGKPVTLSCSQTLNHNVMYWYQQKSSQAPKLLFHYYDKDFNNEADTPDNFQSRRPNTSFCFLDIRSPGLGDTAMYLCATSRDSGYGNEQFFGPGTRLTVL.

The chain couples TRBV19 to TRBJ1-5; TRBD1 aligns across 8 bases. Germline trimming cut 7 bases from V and 3 bases from J; bases unmatched to any gene: 8. The germline V gene has CDR1 LNHDA and CDR2 SQIVND (reference sequence). The CDR3 is made up of 15 amino acids. Here the CDR3 DNA reads TGTGCCAGTACCCCGACAGGGGCGAACAATCAGCCCCAGCATTTT. The encoded protein is CASTPTGANNQPQHF.

Regarding this clone: The sample holds other DNA sequences that translate to the same CDR3. The V call is TRBV11-2, the J call TRBJ1-1, with unresolved D. The V end lost 4 bases, the J end lost 1 base, and 10 bases lay between the germline ends. Germline CDR1 SGHAT, CDR2 FQNNGV. This CDR3 comprises 14 residues. DNA of the CDR3: TGTGCCAGCAGCTCATATCGGGGGAACACTGAAGCTTTCTTT. It translates to CASSSYRGNTEAFF.

CDR3 nucleotide sequence: TGTGCCAGCAGCTTGGGAATCGGGACAGGGGGACCCTACGAGCAGTACTTC. Its translation is CASSLGIGTGGPYEQYF. The V and J genes are TRBV5-4 and TRBJ2-7; TRBD1 matches at 11 bases. CDR3 length equals 17 residues. CDR1 is SGHNT and CDR2 is YYREEE in the germline V gene (reference sequence). The J segment lost 2 bases and the V segment lost 0 bases, leaving 7 bases of the junction unmatched.

V is TRBV5-1 and J is TRBJ2-2; D call uncertain. V dropped 0 bases and J dropped 4 bases, with 10 bases sitting between them. Germline V CDR1 and CDR2: SGHRS, YFSETQ. The CDR3 runs to 15 residues. CDR3 in amino acids: CASSLAPSGTGELFF. The CDR3 region has the DNA TGCGCCAGCAGCTTGGCCCCCAGTGGCACCGGGGAGCTGTTTTTT.

This chain links TRBV2 with TRBJ1-2; 7 positions agree with TRBD1. Germline assignment: CDR1 SNHLY and CDR2 FYNNEI. The CDR3 totals 13 residues. The V and J ends lost 7 bases and 4 bases, in that order; junction bases with no gene match: 6. This CDR3 reads CASTRQGGYGYTF. The CDR3 coding sequence is TGTGCCAGCACTCGACAGGGAGGCTATGGCTACACCTTC. The full variable domain, in which reference TRBV2 and TRBJ1-2 provide the parts outside the CDR3, is EPEVTQTPSHQVTQMGQEVILRCVPISNHLYFYWYRQILGQKVEFLVSFYNNEISEKSEIFDDQFSVERPDGSNFTLKIRSTKLEDSAMYFCASTRQGGYGYTFGSGTRLTVV.

This chain links TRBV6-5 with TRBJ1-1; tentatively, D is TRBD1 (6 bases). Per germline, CDR1 MNHEY and CDR2 SVGAGI. The CDR3 has 15 amino acids. Trimming pared 5 bases from V and 1 base from J, leaving 14 bases between. For the CDR3, the DNA is TGTGCCAGCAGTCCCCAACAGGGTAGGAACACTGAAGCTTTCTTT. Protein: CASSPQQGRNTEAFF.

The V and J genes are TRBV19 and TRBJ1-5; D is unclear. The V end was cut by 5 bases, the J end by 5 bases, with 7 bases between. The V gene's germline CDR1 is LNHDA and CDR2 SQIVND (reference sequence). The CDR3 consists of 12 residues. The CDR3 nucleotides are TGTGCCAGTAGTCCCAGAGATCAGCCCCAGCATTTT. It encodes CASSPRDQPQHF.

The chain joins TRBV5-1 to TRBJ2-7; D is tentatively TRBD1 or TRBD2 (5 bases each). V was clipped by 2 bases and J by 6 bases, with 15 bases between them. CDR1 is SGHRS and CDR2 is YFSETQ in the germline V gene. The CDR3 spans 14 residues. CDR3 in amino acids: CASSFSQGEGEQYF. The DNA for the CDR3 is TGCGCCAGCAGCTTTTCTCAGGGAGAAGGCGAGCAGTACTTC.

The chain links TRBV6-9 to TRBJ2-5; maybe TRBD2 (5 bases). The germline V gene has CDR1 MNHGY and CDR2 SVAAGI. There are 14 residues in the CDR3. The V end was cut by 3 bases, the J end by 5 bases, with 13 bases between. In nucleotides, the CDR3 is TGTGCCAGCAGTTACGAGTGGAGAGGGGAGACCCAGTACTTC. It translates to CASSYEWRGETQYF.

This clone has just one count. The genes are TRBV18 and TRBJ2-7; 10 bases line up with TRBD2. V trimming: 3 bases; J trimming: 5 bases; junction bases outside the gene matches: 7. The CDR3 is 15 residues long. CDR1 and CDR2 from the germline V gene are KGHSH and LQKENI. CDR3 region: CASSPSSGRINEQYF. The DNA for the CDR3 is TGTGCCAGCTCACCCTCTAGCGGGAGAATCAACGAGCAGTACTTC.

The genes are TRBV27 and TRBJ2-1, with 13 bases aligning to TRBD2. V was pared by 2 bases and J by 2 bases, with 0 bases of the junction left unmatched. The length of the CDR3 is 16 residues. CDR1 and CDR2 from the germline V gene are MNHEY and SMNVEV (reference sequence). CDR3 sequence (DNA): TGTGCCAGCAGTTTAACTAGCGGGAGGGCCTACAATGAGCAGTTCTTC. Translated, it gives CASSLTSGRAYNEQFF.

The DNA of the CDR3 is TGCGCCAGCAGCCCTACACAGGGAATGAACACTGAAGCTTTCTTT. As protein: CASSPTQGMNTEAFF. The gene calls are TRBV4-1 and TRBJ1-1; D possibly corresponds to TRBD1 (6 bases). CDR1 is MGHRA and CDR2 is YSYEKL in the germline V gene. V lost 4 bases to trimming and J lost 0 bases, with 12 bases between them. This CDR3 spans 15 amino acids.

V is TRBV30 and J is TRBJ2-7, with TRBD1 as a possible D gene (6 bases). Germline CDR1 is GTSNPN and CDR2 is SVGIG (reference sequence). The V and J ends lost 3 bases and 1 base respectively, with 7 bases between them. The CDR3 totals 12 residues. The CDR3, as DNA: TGTGCCTGGAGCAGGGGTTCCTACGAGCAGTACTTC. As protein: CAWSRGSYEQYF.

The rearrangement joins TRBV3-1 (or the pseudogene TRBV3-2) to TRBJ1-5; D is unclear. The CDR3 is 15 amino acids. V lost 0 bases and J 4 bases, leaving 10 bases between the germline ends. Germline assignment: CDR1 LGHDT and CDR2 YNNKEL (reference sequence). This chain's CDR3 is CASSQDRLGNQPQHF. The CDR3 bases are TGTGCCAGCAGCCAAGACAGGCTAGGAAATCAGCCCCAGCATTTT.

The chain couples TRBV30 to TRBJ2-2, with a tentative D call TRBD2 (5 bases). V shed 3 bases and J shed 7 bases, with 12 bases lying between them. The CDR3 spans 13 residues. CDR1 and CDR2 from the germline V gene are GTSNPN and SVGIG (reference sequence). CDR3 residues: CAWSPRGYGELFF. The DNA for the CDR3 is TGTGCCTGGAGCCCACGAGGGTACGGGGAGCTGTTTTTT.

The rearrangement uses TRBV10-3 and TRBJ1-2; unclear D gene. V dropped 7 bases and J dropped 5 bases, with 8 bases sitting between them. Looked up from germline, CDR1 is ENHRY and CDR2 is SYGVKD. CDR3 length equals 11 residues. CDR3 in DNA: TGTGCCATCAACACGGAATATGGCTACACCTTC. Protein sequence: CAINTEYGYTF.

J is TRBJ2-3 and V is TRBV10-3; 8 nucleotides match TRBD2. Germline loops: CDR1 ENHRY, CDR2 SYGVKD. V shed 7 bases and J 0 bases; nucleotides not matched to a gene: 6. The CDR3 has 15 residues. The CDR3 sequence: CAIKPASGSTDTQYF. CDR3 bases: TGTGCCATCAAACCGGCTAGCGGGAGCACAGATACGCAGTATTTT.

This clone came up a few times. The J gene is TRBJ2-1, the V gene TRBV11-2, with 10 nucleotides matching TRBD1. CDR1 and CDR2 from the germline V gene are SGHAT and FQNNGV. The CDR3 length is 15 residues. Germline trimming cut 7 bases from V and 5 bases from J; bases unmatched to any gene: 8. The CDR3: CASKRPTGGHNEQFF. In nucleotides, the CDR3 is TGTGCCAGCAAACGCCCGACAGGGGGCCACAATGAGCAGTTCTTC.